Listed here are 2 T cell receptor beta chains from one sample, sequenced in a study of blood T cell dynamics during melanoma immunotherapy. This sample's time point: week 3, after first cycle of checkpoint inhibitor. The assay was immunoSEQ multiplex PCR, and TCRdb's table has in-frame clones only and misses some. The sample shows under 15,000 clones, 85% to 90% of them seen only once. Source: blood, taken from a patient treated with checkpoint blockade. The receptor source for this set is a human donor with melanoma.

CDR3 in DNA: TGCGCCACCCGTACCGTGACAGGGGTGGGGGACTTGACATTCTTC. It translates to CATRTVTGVGDLTFF. The J gene is TRBJ2-1, the V gene TRBV5-1, with 8 bases fitting TRBD1. J was trimmed by 16 bases and V by 9 bases; bases with no gene match: 24. There are 15 residues in the CDR3. Germline V gene lookup returns CDR1 SGHRS and CDR2 YFSETQ.

The chain combines TRBV6-1 with TRBJ1-2; D perhaps matches TRBD1 (6 bases). CDR3 length: 17 residues. Germline V gives CDR1 MNHNS, CDR2 SASEGT. The V gene lost 1 base and the J gene lost 2 bases, with 17 bases spanning the gap. CDR3 in amino acids: CASSEVRASTGNYGYTF. Here the CDR3 DNA reads TGTGCCAGCAGTGAAGTTCGGGCTTCCACAGGGAACTATGGCTACACCTTC.